Each of the 25 T cell receptor beta chains below was sequenced from the same sample in a study of CD8 T cells in Susac syndrome. With random hexamers, reverse transcription was performed on about 0.5 to 1 ug of RNA. TCRdb recomputed calls from the immunoSEQ multiplex PCR reads with MiXCR, one row per CDR3 protein. The table has approximately 160,000 distinct CDR3 sequences, roughly 92% seen once; the top ten hold roughly 0.097%. The sequencing input was CD4+ T cells from PBMCs. These receptors all come from a human donor with multiple sclerosis.

Worth noting for this clonotype: An end of the junction differs from the germline gene, which may be a read error. This sequence joins TRBV20-1 and TRBJ2-5; TRBD2 matches at 12 bases. CDR3 length: 12 residues. Germline lookup yields CDR1 DFQATT and CDR2 SNEGSKA (reference sequence). The CDR3 here is CRASGGAGTQYF. The CDR3, as DNA: TGCAGGGCTAGCGGGGGGGCAGGGACCCAGTACTTC.

The rearrangement joins TRBV1 to TRBJ2-5; TRBD1 is taken as the D call from the table, unchecked against the DNA. TRBV1 is described as a pseudogene. The CDR3 sequence is 14 residues long. The CDR3 DNA follows: TGCACCAGCAGCCTGTCAGGGGGCGCGGAGACCCAGTACTTC. It yields the protein CTSSLSGGAETQYF.

This clonotype was picked up one time. The V gene is TRBV4-1, the J gene TRBJ1-6; weak D call: TRBD1 (6 bases). The germline V gene encodes CDR1 MGHRA and CDR2 YSYEKL. Trimming stripped 0 bases from V and 7 bases from J, with 13 bases between. This CDR3 contains 16 residues. CDR3 DNA: TGCGCCAGCAGCCAAGATAGACAGGCCCTAAATTCACCCCTCCACTTT. Protein sequence: CASSQDRQALNSPLHF.

The rearrangement joins TRBV3-1 to TRBJ2-7, with a possible D match to TRBD1 (5 bases). This CDR3 region has 16 residues. Germline-derived CDR1 and CDR2 are LGHDT and YNNKEL (reference sequence). V was cut by 1 base and J by 6 bases, with 19 bases left in between. The CDR3 nucleotides read TGTGCCAGCAGCCAAGGTCCCCCAGGGCAGGCACCCGAGCAGTACTTC. Amino acids: CASSQGPPGQAPEQYF.

This chain links TRBV12-3 or TRBV12-4 with TRBJ2-4; no clear D gene. V was cut by 8 bases and J by 6 bases, with 11 bases left in between. The CDR3 length is 12 residues. The CDR3: CASARRSNIQYF. As DNA, the CDR3 is TGTGCCAGCGCCAGGCGGTCAAACATTCAGTACTTC.

The J gene is TRBJ2-7, the V gene TRBV6-2 or TRBV6-3; D is undetermined. Trimming left V 6 bases short and J 3 bases short, with 15 bases between. Germline assignment: CDR1 MNHEY and CDR2 SVGEGT. The CDR3 spans 14 residues. Here the CDR3 reads CASSYRTYFYEQYF. The CDR3 DNA reads TGTGCCAGCAGCTACCGGACCTACTTCTACGAGCAGTACTTC.

The chain combines TRBV14 with TRBJ2-5; 7 nucleotides line up with TRBD2. With V trimmed by 0 bases and J by 5 bases, 12 bases remained unmatched. The germline CDR1 and CDR2 sequences are SGHDN and FVKESK. This CDR3 has 17 residues. The CDR3 nucleotides are TGTGCCAGCAGCCAAGATCGACGGGGCGGGGGTAAGGAGACCCAGTACTTC. This translates into CASSQDRRGGGKETQYF.

CDR3 DNA sequence: TGCGCCAGCAGTATCTCAGGGTCTCCTAATGAGCAGTTCTTC. Protein product: CASSISGSPNEQFF. V and J are TRBV5-1 and TRBJ2-1, with a weak D call TRBD1 (5 bases). The CDR3 runs to 14 residues. The germline V and J ends were trimmed by 5 bases and 7 bases, with 16 bases remaining between them. Looked up from germline, CDR1 is SGHRS and CDR2 is YFSETQ.

The V gene is TRBV29-1, the J gene TRBJ2-7; 12 bases match TRBD1. The germline V gene encodes CDR1 SQVTM and CDR2 ANQGSEA. The V gene end was trimmed by 4 bases and the J gene end by 3 bases; junction bases not matched to a gene: 4. CDR3 length: 14 residues. Written as DNA, the CDR3 is TGCAGCGTTGGTAGGGACAGGGGGCACTACGAGCAGTACTTC. It codes for CSVGRDRGHYEQYF.

This CDR3 reads CASSLWRQGTGGYTF. The CDR3 DNA reads TGTGCCAGCAGTTTATGGAGACAGGGCACCGGTGGCTACACCTTC. The rearrangement links TRBV28 to TRBJ1-2, with 7 bases identical to TRBD1. Germline V gives CDR1 MDHEN, CDR2 SYDVKM. The CDR3 has 15 amino acids. V shed 0 bases and J 7 bases; nucleotides not matched to a gene: 8.

This sequence joins TRBV5-4 and TRBJ2-3; a weak D match, TRBD2 (6 bases). Trimming took off 3 bases at V and 6 bases at J, with 17 bases between the two ends. CDR1 and CDR2 (germline): SGHNT, YYREEE (reference sequence). CDR3 length equals 15 residues. As DNA, the CDR3 is TGTGCCAGCAGCTCGAACCCGGGACTGACGGATACGCAGTATTTT. Translation: CASSSNPGLTDTQYF.

The chain links TRBV2 to TRBJ2-1; TRBD2 aligns across 12 bases. Germline V CDR1 and CDR2: SNHLY, FYNNEI. CDR3 size: 16 residues. After removal of 5 bases from V and 2 bases from J, the junction contained 4 bases not matched to a gene. The CDR3, as DNA: TGTGCCAGCAGTCCCCCTAGCGGGAGGGCCTACAATGAGCAGTTCTTC. This sequence encodes CASSPPSGRAYNEQFF.

The rearrangement joins TRBV18 to TRBJ1-5; maybe TRBD1 (5 bases). The V gene's germline CDR1 is KGHSH and CDR2 LQKENI. The CDR3 totals 15 residues. V shed 3 bases and J shed 2 bases, with 11 bases lying between them. CDR3 in DNA: TGTGCCAGCTCACCGGGGCAGCCGGGCAATCAGCCCCAGCATTTT. Residues: CASSPGQPGNQPQHF.

V usage is TRBV29-1 and J usage is TRBJ2-3, with 11 positions matching TRBD2. Germline V gives CDR1 SQVTM, CDR2 ANQGSEA. Trimming at V came to 4 bases and at J to 2 bases, leaving 8 bases not matched to a gene. CDR3 length: 16 residues. DNA for the CDR3: TGCAGCGTTGGCCCGGCGACTAGCGGGGTCACAGATACGCAGTATTTT. Its protein product is CSVGPATSGVTDTQYF.

The chain couples TRBV4-3 to TRBJ2-7; D unclear. This CDR3 is built from 15 residues. The V end was cut by 0 bases, the J end by 4 bases, with 13 bases between. CDR1 is LGHNA, CDR2 YSLEER, per germline. As DNA, the CDR3 is TGCGCCAGCAGCCAAGATCGGCAGACTTCTTACGAGCAGTACTTC. Amino acid sequence: CASSQDRQTSYEQYF.

The rearrangement links TRBV9 to TRBJ2-7; 9 bases are shared with TRBD2. Losses at the gene ends were 2 bases for V and 5 bases for J; bases not matched to a gene: 5. Germline V CDR1 and CDR2: SGDLS, YYNGEE. This CDR3 region has 14 residues. The CDR3 spells CASSVGGRGDEQYF. The CDR3, as DNA: TGTGCCAGCAGCGTTGGCGGGAGGGGAGACGAGCAGTACTTC.

V is TRBV25-1 and J is TRBJ2-5; no definite D call. CDR3 size: 12 residues. The germline V and J ends were trimmed by 4 bases and 4 bases, with 7 bases remaining between them. Germline-derived CDR1 and CDR2 are MGHDK and SYGVNS. CDR3 sequence: CASSGPGETQYF. CDR3 in DNA: TGTGCCAGCAGTGGCCCGGGAGAGACCCAGTACTTC.

Written as DNA, the CDR3 is TGTGCCAGCAGTGAAGGGTGGGGCGAGCAGTACTTC. This encodes CASSEGWGEQYF. The chain carries TRBV12-3 or TRBV12-4 and TRBJ2-7; D is unresolved. V dropped 5 bases and J dropped 6 bases, with 11 bases sitting between them. This CDR3 contains 12 residues.

The chain is built from TRBV12-3 or TRBV12-4 and TRBJ1-1, with TRBD1 matching 8 bases. J gave up 11 bases and V 4 bases, and 15 bases lay outside the gene matches. This CDR3 contains 15 residues. As DNA, the CDR3 is TGTGCCAGCAGTTCCGGGACAGGCCCTCTGAGGGGGGCTTTCTTT. Translating gives CASSSGTGPLRGAFF.

The rearrangement uses TRBV10-2 and TRBJ2-1; 7 bases are a match to TRBD2. Germline CDR1 reads WSHSY; CDR2 reads SAAADI. This CDR3 has 13 residues. Trimming at V came to 6 bases and at J to 4 bases, leaving 3 bases not matched to a gene. As DNA, the CDR3 is TGCGCCAGCAGCGCTAGCGGATACAATGAGCAGTTCTTC. This translates into CASSASGYNEQFF.

In its sample, this clonotype was seen once. This chain connects TRBV3-1 to TRBJ2-2, with TRBD2 matching over 12 bases. J was trimmed by 3 bases and V by 5 bases; bases with no gene match: 4. The CDR3 runs to 16 residues. The V gene's germline CDR1 is LGHDT and CDR2 YNNKEL (reference sequence). The CDR3 is CASSASGRADTGELFF. The CDR3 DNA reads as TGTGCCAGCAGCGCTAGCGGGAGGGCCGACACCGGGGAGCTGTTTTTT.

The rearrangement uses TRBV10-2 and TRBJ2-5; D possibly corresponds to TRBD1 (5 bases). Germline V gene sequence: CDR1 WSHSY, CDR2 SAAADI. The CDR3 consists of 13 residues. Trimming removed 2 bases from V and 2 bases from J, with 6 bases in between. Here the CDR3 reads CASSEQGQETQYF. In nucleotides, the CDR3 is TGCGCCAGCAGTGAGCAGGGACAAGAGACCCAGTACTTC.

The chain is built from TRBV10-3 and TRBJ2-2; D gene uncertain. Trimming shortened V by 7 bases and J by 0 bases, and 9 bases separated the two germline ends. Germline V gives CDR1 ENHRY, CDR2 SYGVKD. This CDR3 has 14 residues. CDR3 loop: CAIKWGSNTGELFF. In DNA, the CDR3 is TGTGCCATCAAATGGGGATCGAACACCGGGGAGCTGTTTTTT.

The genes are TRBV7-9 and TRBJ1-1; the D is unclear. This CDR3 comprises 13 residues. Germline CDR1 SEHNR, CDR2 FQNEAQ (reference sequence). V was shortened by 3 bases and J by 4 bases, with 9 bases between the two germline ends. The CDR3 DNA follows: TGTGCCAGCAGCTTTGAGGCGGGCACTGAAGCTTTCTTT. This sequence encodes CASSFEAGTEAFF.

This clonotype was observed a few times. The chain carries TRBV25-1 and TRBJ2-7; D is uncertain. Germline lookup yields CDR1 MGHDK and CDR2 SYGVNS. The CDR3 extends over 12 amino acids. Trimming left V 5 bases short and J 2 bases short, with 7 bases between. CDR3 residues: CASSQTAYEQYF. CDR3 bases: TGTGCCAGCAGTCAGACCGCCTACGAGCAGTACTTC.